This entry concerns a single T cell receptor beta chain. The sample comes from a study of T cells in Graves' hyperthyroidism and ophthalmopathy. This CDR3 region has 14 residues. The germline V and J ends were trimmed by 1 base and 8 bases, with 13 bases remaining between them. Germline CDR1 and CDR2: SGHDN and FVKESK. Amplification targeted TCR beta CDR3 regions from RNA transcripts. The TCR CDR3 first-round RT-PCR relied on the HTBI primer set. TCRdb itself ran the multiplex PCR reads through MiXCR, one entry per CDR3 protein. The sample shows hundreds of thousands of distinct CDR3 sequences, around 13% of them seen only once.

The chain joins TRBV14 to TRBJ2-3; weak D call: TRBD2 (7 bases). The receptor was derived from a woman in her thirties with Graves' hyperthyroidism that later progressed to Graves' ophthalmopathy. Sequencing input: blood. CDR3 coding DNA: TGTGCCAGCAGCCAAGTGGCGGGGGCGGGTACGCAGTATTTT. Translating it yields CASSQVAGAGTQYF.